What follows is one T cell receptor beta chain and its context. Genomic DNA belonging to each subset was distributed in equal measure over several immunoSEQ plates. 300 ng DNA, tens of thousands of T cell genomes, went into unsorted PBMC replicate PCRs. Generated by immunoSEQ multiplex PCR, the TCRdb table keeps only in-frame clones and is missing some. Of under 600,000 clones listed, roughly 79% were seen once; the top ten hold around 12%. The sample comes from a study of shared clonotypes between healthy human individuals. CDR1 is SGHTA, CDR2 FQGTGA, per germline. V was cut by 2 bases and J by 1 base, with 11 bases left in between. The CDR3 runs to 15 residues.

The specimen was PBMCs. This rearrangement joins TRBV7-3 to TRBJ1-1; D remains unclear. This TCR was recovered from a woman aged 40 to 50 in good health. Some clones in this sample may be carry-over from other donors' samples. The DNA of the CDR3 is TGTGCCAGCAGCTTAGGGAGGGCGAGGAACACTGAAGCTTTCTTT. This sequence encodes CASSLGRARNTEAFF.